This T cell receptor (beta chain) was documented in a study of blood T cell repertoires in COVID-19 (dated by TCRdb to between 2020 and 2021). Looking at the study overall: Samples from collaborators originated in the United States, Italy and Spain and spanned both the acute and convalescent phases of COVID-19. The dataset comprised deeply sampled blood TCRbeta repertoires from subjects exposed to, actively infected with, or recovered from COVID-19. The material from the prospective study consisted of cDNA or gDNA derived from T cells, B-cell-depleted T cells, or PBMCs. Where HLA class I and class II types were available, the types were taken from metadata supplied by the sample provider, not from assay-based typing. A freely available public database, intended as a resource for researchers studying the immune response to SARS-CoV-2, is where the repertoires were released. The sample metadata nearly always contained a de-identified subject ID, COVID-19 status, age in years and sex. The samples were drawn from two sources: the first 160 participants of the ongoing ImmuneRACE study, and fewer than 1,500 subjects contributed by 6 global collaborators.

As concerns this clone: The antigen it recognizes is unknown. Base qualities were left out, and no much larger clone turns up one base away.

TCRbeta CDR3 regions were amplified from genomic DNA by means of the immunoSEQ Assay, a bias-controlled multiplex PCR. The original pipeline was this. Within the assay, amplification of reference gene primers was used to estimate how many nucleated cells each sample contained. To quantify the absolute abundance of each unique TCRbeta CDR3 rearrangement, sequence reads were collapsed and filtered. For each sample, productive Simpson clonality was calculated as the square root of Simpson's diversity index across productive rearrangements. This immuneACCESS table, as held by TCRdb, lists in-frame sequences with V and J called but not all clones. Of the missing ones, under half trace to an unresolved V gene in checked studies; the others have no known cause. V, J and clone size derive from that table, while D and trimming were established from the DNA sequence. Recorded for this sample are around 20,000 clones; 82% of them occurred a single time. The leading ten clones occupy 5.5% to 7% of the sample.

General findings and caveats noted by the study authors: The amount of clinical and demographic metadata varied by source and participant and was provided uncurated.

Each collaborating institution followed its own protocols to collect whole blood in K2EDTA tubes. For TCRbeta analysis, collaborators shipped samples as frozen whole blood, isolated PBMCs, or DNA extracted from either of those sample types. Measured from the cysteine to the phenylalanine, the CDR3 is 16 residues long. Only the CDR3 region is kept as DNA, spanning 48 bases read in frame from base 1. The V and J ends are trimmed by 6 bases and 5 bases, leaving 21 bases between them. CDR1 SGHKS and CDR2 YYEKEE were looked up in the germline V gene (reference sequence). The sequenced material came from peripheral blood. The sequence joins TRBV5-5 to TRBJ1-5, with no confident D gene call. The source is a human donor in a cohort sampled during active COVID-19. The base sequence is TGTGCCAGCACCCCGACCGCCGGGGAGGTGTATCAGCCCCAGCATTTT. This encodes CASTPTAGEVYQPQHF. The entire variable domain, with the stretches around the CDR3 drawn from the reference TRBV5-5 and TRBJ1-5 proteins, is DAGVTQSPTHLIKTRGQQVTLRCSPISGHKSVSWYQQVLGQGPQFIFQYYEKEERGRGNFPDRFSARQFPNYSSELNVNALLLGDSALYLCASTPTAGEVYQPQHFGDGTRLSIL.